Shown below are 11 T cell receptor beta chains from a single sample sequenced in a study of shared T cell receptors in the human thymus. The repertoire was sequenced with immunoSEQ multiplex PCR; TCRdb's copy has only in-frame clones and lacks some. The data show hundreds of thousands of clones, approximately 90% seen once. This sample also appeared in a second study, on human thymus T cells.

The sequencing sample was made of thymocytes. The receptors shown here come from a boy less than two years old with a congenital heart defect.

The chain is built from TRBV7-6 and TRBJ2-3; 10 nucleotides agree with TRBD2. Trimming removed 1 base from V and 5 bases from J; junction bases left unmatched: 6. CDR1 is SGHVS, CDR2 FNYEAQ, per germline. CDR3 length: 16 amino acids. Here the CDR3 DNA reads TGTGCCAGCAGCTTAGAGCTAGCGGGAGTCATAGATACGCAGTATTTT. As protein: CASSLELAGVIDTQYF.

V usage is TRBV30 and J usage is TRBJ2-2, with 7 bases matching TRBD2. Trimming removed 1 base from V and 3 bases from J; junction bases left unmatched: 5. The CDR3 is made up of 15 amino acids. Germline loops: CDR1 GTSNPN, CDR2 SVGIG (reference sequence). CDR3 protein: CAWSAIGGYTGELFF. The CDR3 region has the DNA TGTGCCTGGAGTGCGATCGGGGGGTACACCGGGGAGCTGTTTTTT.

J is TRBJ2-6 and V is TRBV27; perhaps TRBD1 as D (5 bases). Germline assignment: CDR1 MNHEY and CDR2 SMNVEV (reference sequence). V dropped 4 bases and J dropped 2 bases, with 21 bases sitting between them. The CDR3 spans 19 residues. DNA of the CDR3: TGTGCCAGCAGTTCCAACCCCGGACAAGGCCTAACTGGGGCCAACGTCCTGACTTTC. Its translation is CASSSNPGQGLTGANVLTF.

This clone was seen only once. This chain connects TRBV4-3 to TRBJ1-1; D is unclear. Germline V gene data show CDR1 as LGHNA and CDR2 as YSLEER. The germline V and J ends were trimmed by 0 bases and 1 base, with 6 bases remaining between them. The CDR3 is made up of 14 amino acids. The CDR3 DNA reads TGCGCCAGCAGCCAAGACGAGGGGAACACTGAAGCTTTCTTT. It yields the protein CASSQDEGNTEAFF.

The rearrangement uses TRBV14 and TRBJ1-1, with unresolved D. The CDR3 totals 16 residues. V gave up 1 base and J gave up 2 bases, with 14 bases separating them. Per the germline V gene, CDR1 is SGHDN and CDR2 is FVKESK. The CDR3 protein is CASSQARFQVNTEAFF. CDR3 coding DNA: TGTGCCAGCAGCCAAGCCCGCTTCCAGGTCAACACTGAAGCTTTCTTT.

V is TRBV12-5 and J is TRBJ2-5; 8 nucleotides match TRBD1. The junction had 13 bases not matched to a gene; V was cut back by 6 bases and J by 4 bases. The germline V gene encodes CDR1 LGHNT and CDR2 FRNRAP. The CDR3 has 16 amino acids. The CDR3 nucleotides read TGTGCTAGTGGATCGACAGGGGTCGGGGTGCGAGAGACCCAGTACTTC. Translation gives CASGSTGVGVRETQYF.

V gene TRBV5-1 combines with J gene TRBJ2-3; perhaps TRBD2 as D (5 bases). The germline CDR1 and CDR2 sequences are SGHRS and YFSETQ. The CDR3 length is 15 residues. Trimming cost V 3 bases and J 0 bases, with 11 bases left between them. The CDR3 here is CASSWRRSSTDTQYF. The CDR3 bases are TGCGCCAGCAGCTGGAGGCGTTCTAGCACAGATACGCAGTATTTT.

The J gene is TRBJ2-5, the V gene TRBV6-6; tentatively, D is TRBD2 (5 bases). Deletions cut 4 bases from V and 1 base from J, with 13 bases between. There are 15 residues in the CDR3. Germline V gene data show CDR1 as MNHNY and CDR2 as SVGAGI (reference sequence). The CDR3 nucleotides read TGTGCCAGCAGTTTGGGAACGGAGGTCCAAGAGACCCAGTACTTC. Translation gives CASSLGTEVQETQYF.

V usage is TRBV7-2 and J usage is TRBJ2-7, with 14 positions matching TRBD2. The CDR3 is made up of 18 amino acids. With V trimmed by 5 bases and J by 3 bases, 12 bases remained unmatched. Germline loops: CDR1 SGHTA, CDR2 FQGNSA. CDR3 DNA sequence: TGTGCCAGCAGCCACACCGGGACTAGCGGGAGTTGGGGCTACGAGCAGTACTTC. It encodes CASSHTGTSGSWGYEQYF.

The chain uses TRBV2 and TRBJ2-5; 11 bases line up with TRBD2. V was pared by 2 bases and J by 5 bases, with 7 bases of the junction left unmatched. CDR3 length: 16 residues. Germline-derived CDR1 and CDR2 are SNHLY and FYNNEI. The CDR3 reads CASSESRLAGKETQYF. CDR3 nucleotide sequence: TGTGCCAGCAGTGAATCCAGACTAGCGGGAAAGGAGACCCAGTACTTC.

The gene calls are TRBV28 and TRBJ2-7; maybe TRBD1 (5 bases). The CDR3 totals 15 residues. V was clipped by 5 bases and J by 2 bases, with 16 bases between them. Germline CDR1 is MDHEN and CDR2 is SYDVKM. CDR3 DNA sequence: TGTGCCAGCAGTCCGACCCCCCAGGGCCCCTACGAGCAGTACTTC. Its protein product is CASSPTPQGPYEQYF.